Sequencing of this T cell receptor beta chain was carried out in a study of cytomegalovirus exposure and HLA in healthy donors. Study-level results: Sequencing likely produced, as an artifact, a cluster of highly shared sequence variants.

This PCR relied on a set of 60 Vbeta primers and 13 Jbeta primers. TCRdb's table, derived via immunoSEQ multiplex PCR, lists solely in-frame clones and lacks some. The sample lists roughly 160,000 clones, approximately 90% occurring once. The germline V gene encodes CDR1 SGHDN and CDR2 FVKESK. CDR3 length: 13 amino acids. V was clipped by 4 bases and J by 5 bases, with 8 bases between them. About this clone: Its antigen remains unidentified.

The clonotype originates from a young woman in good health and CMV-seronegative. Input material: PBMCs. The V call is TRBV14, the J call TRBJ2-2; possible D gene TRBD2, 5 bases. The CDR3: CASSPDYTGELFF. The DNA of the CDR3 is TGTGCCAGCAGCCCTGACTATACCGGGGAGCTGTTTTTT.